The TCR beta chain described here comes from a study of shared clonotypes between healthy human individuals. The wider study: Three plates each covered CD4 naive and memory; CD8 naive two, CD8 memory one.

The assay used deep level. Profiling relied on immunoSEQ multiplex PCR, and the TCRdb table lists in-frame clones only, not all of them. The sample has approximately 2.3 million clones, over 90% seen once. The donors, healthy adults who were HIV-negative, had experienced no recent acute infections or vaccinations. A CD45RA+ naive subset and a CD45RA-negative memory subset were split from CD4+ cells. Germline V gene data show CDR1 as SGHDN and CDR2 as FVKESK. V shed 1 base, J shed 4 bases, and the junction held 7 bases outside the gene matches. The CDR3 sequence is 16 residues long. This chain uses TRBV14 with TRBJ2-1, with 7 bases matching TRBD2. Source material: naive CD4+ T cells from PBMCs. Described subset: CD45RA+ positively selected. The clonotype was recovered from a man between 18 and 29 years old in good health. Some clones in this sample may be carry-over from other donors' samples. The CDR3 reads CASSQARGRVYNEQFF. The CDR3 nucleotides are TGTGCCAGCAGCCAAGCCCGGGGGAGGGTTTACAATGAGCAGTTCTTC.